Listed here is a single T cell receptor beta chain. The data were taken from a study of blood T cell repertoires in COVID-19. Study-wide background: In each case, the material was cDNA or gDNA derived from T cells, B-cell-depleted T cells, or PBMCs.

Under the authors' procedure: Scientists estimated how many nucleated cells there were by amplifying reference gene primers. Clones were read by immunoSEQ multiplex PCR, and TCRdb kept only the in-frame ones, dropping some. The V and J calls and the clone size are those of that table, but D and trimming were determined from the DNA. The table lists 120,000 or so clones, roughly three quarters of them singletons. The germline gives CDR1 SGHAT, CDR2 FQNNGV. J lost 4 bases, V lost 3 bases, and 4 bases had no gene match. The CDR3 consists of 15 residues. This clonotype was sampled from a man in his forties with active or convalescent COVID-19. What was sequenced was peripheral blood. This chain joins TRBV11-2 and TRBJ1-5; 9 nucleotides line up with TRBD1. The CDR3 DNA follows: TGTGCCAGCAGCTTGGGGACAGGGATAAATCAGCCCCAGCATTTT. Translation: CASSLGTGINQPQHF.